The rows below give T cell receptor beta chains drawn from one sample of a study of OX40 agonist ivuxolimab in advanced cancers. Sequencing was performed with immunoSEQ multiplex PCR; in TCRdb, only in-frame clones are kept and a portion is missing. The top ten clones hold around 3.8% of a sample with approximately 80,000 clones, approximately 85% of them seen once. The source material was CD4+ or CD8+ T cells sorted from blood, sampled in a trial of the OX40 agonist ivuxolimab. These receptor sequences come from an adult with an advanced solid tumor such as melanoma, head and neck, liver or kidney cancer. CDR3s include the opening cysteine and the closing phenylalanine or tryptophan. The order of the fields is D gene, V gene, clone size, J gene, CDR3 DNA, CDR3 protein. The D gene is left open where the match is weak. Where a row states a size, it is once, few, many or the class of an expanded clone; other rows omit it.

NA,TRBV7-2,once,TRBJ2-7,TGTGCCAGCAGCCCCAGACTATTCTACGAGCAGTACTTC,CASSPRLFYEQYF
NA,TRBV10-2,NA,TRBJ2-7,TGCGCCAGCAGTGATTGGAGCGGCTCCTACGAGCAGTACTTC,CASSDWSGSYEQYF
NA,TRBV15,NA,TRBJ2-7,TGTGCCACCAGCGGAGGCTTCTCCTACGAGCAGTACTTC,CATSGGFSYEQYF
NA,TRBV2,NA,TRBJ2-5,TGTGCCAGCATGGATACTTGGACCCAGTACTTC,CASMDTWTQYF
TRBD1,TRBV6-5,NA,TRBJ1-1,TGTGCCAGCATCCGCTCAGGGGGCGAGGAAGCTTTCTTT,CASIRSGGEEAFF
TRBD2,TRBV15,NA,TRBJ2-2,TGTGCCACCAGTATAGCGGGGCCCGGGGAGCTGTTTTTT,CATSIAGPGELFF
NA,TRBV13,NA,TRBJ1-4,TGTGCCAGCAGCTTAGGGACCTTCCTTTCGGCAACTAATGAAAAACTGTTTTTT,CASSLGTFLSATNEKLFF
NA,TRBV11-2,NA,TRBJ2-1,TGTGCCAGCAGCCCGAGAGGGGCGGGAAGCTCCTACAATGAGCAGTTCTTC,CASSPRGAGSSYNEQFF
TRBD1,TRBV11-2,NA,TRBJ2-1,TGTGCCAGCAGGCCGGGGGCGGGACAGGGCAATGAGCAGTTCTTC,CASRPGAGQGNEQFF
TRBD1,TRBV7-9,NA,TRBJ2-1,TGTGCCAGCAGCGTGACAGGGGGCTCCTACAATGAGCAGTTCTTC,CASSVTGGSYNEQFF
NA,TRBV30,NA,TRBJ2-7,TGTGCCGGGACGGGAGCCACCTACGAGCAGTACTTC,CAGTGATYEQYF
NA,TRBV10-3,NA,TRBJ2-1,TGTGCCATCAGAACCCGGGACTCTTTACCCAATGAGCAGTTCTTC,CAIRTRDSLPNEQFF
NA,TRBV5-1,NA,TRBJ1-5,TGCGCCAGCAGCTCAGCCCCCAACAGGGTATGGATCGTACAGCCCCAGCATTTT,CASSSAPNRVWIVQPQHF
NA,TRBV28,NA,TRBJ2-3,TGTGCCAGCAGCTATGGGACTGGGGCAGATACGCAGTATTTT,CASSYGTGADTQYF
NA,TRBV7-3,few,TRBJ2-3,TGTGCCAGCAGCTCCACCCAGAAAGATACGCAGTATTTT,CASSSTQKDTQYF
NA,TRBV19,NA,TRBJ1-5,TGTGCCAGTAGTAGCGGTTCCAATCAGCCCCAGCATTTT,CASSSGSNQPQHF
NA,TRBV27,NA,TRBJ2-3,TGTGCCAGCAGCTCACAGAGGACAGATACGCAGTATTTT,CASSSQRTDTQYF
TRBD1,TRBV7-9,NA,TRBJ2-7,TGTGCCAGCAGCCTTGACAGGGGGCCTGGGGAGCAGTACTTC,CASSLDRGPGEQYF
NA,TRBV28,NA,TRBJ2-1,TGTGCCAGCAGTTCGACAGGCCCTTGGGATGAGCAGTTCTTC,CASSSTGPWDEQFF
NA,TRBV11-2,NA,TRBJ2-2,TGTGCCAGCAGCTTAGTAGGGCAGGGCGTTAGCACCGGGGAGCTGTTTTTT,CASSLVGQGVSTGELFF
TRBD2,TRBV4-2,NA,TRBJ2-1,TGTGCCAGCAGCCTGGCGGGGAGCGGGAGAAACAATGAGCAGTTCTTC,CASSLAGSGRNNEQFF
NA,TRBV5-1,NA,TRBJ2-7,TGCGCCAGCAGCCCGGACGTCGGCTACGAGCAGTACTTC,CASSPDVGYEQYF
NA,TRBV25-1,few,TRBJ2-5,TGTGCCAGCAGTGAATATACAGGGAAGCAAGAGACCCAGTACTTC,CASSEYTGKQETQYF
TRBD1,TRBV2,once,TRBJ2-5,TGTGCCAGCAGTGGAGACAGGGGGCTTCAGACCCAGTACTTC,CASSGDRGLQTQYF